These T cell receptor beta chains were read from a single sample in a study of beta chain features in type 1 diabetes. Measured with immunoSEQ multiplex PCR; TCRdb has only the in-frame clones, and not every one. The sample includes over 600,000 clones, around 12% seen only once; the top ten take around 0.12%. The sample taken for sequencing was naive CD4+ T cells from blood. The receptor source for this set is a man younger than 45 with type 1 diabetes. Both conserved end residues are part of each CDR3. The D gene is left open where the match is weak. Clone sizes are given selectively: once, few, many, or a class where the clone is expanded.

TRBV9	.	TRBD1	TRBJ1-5	CASSAVLGQGNNQPQHF	TGTGCCAGCAGCGCCGTACTCGGACAGGGGAACAATCAGCCCCAGCATTTT
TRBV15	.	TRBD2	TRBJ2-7	CATGGLLWTSGVYEQYF	TGTGCCACGGGAGGCCTGTTATGGACTAGCGGGGTGTACGAGCAGTACTTC
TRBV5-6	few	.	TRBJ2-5	CASSLGIKGKTQYF	TGTGCCAGCAGCTTGGGGATAAAGGGCAAGACCCAGTACTTC
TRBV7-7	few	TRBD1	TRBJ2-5	CASSSTVDRGETQYF	TGTGCTAGCAGCTCGACTGTGGACAGGGGGGAGACCCAGTACTTC
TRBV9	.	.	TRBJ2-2	CASTSGVQGAGGELFF	TGTGCCAGCACCTCCGGGGTTCAGGGCGCAGGCGGGGAGCTGTTTTTT
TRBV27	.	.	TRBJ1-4	CASSFVATNEKLFF	TGTGCCAGCAGTTTTGTTGCAACTAATGAAAAACTGTTTTTT
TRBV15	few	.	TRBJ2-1	CATSRGTGTGRNEQFF	TGTGCCACCAGCAGAGGAACCGGAACAGGTCGGAATGAGCAGTTCTTC
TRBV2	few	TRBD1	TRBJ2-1	CASSSGTGGNEQFF	TGTGCCAGCAGTTCCGGGACAGGGGGCAATGAGCAGTTCTTC
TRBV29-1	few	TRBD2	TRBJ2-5	CSVGTSGGGTQYF	TGCAGCGTTGGGACTAGCGGGGGAGGGACCCAGTACTTC
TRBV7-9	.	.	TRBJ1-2	CASSLVDGEGGYTF	TGTGCCAGCAGCTTAGTCGACGGGGAAGGTGGCTACACCTTC
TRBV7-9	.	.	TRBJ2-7	CASSGRVGNYEQYF	TGTGCCAGCAGCGGAAGGGTAGGAAACTACGAGCAGTACTTC
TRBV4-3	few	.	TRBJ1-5	CASSQDSSQPQHF	TGCGCCAGCAGCCAAGATTCTTCACAGCCCCAGCATTTT
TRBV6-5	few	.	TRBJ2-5	CASSRQTEETQYF	TGTGCCAGCAGTCGACAGACGGAAGAGACCCAGTACTTC
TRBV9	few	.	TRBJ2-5	CASSEGVGETQYF	TGTGCCAGCAGCGAGGGGGTCGGAGAGACCCAGTACTTC
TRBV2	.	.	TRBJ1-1	CASKIMGRVNTEAFF	TGTGCCAGCAAAATCATGGGGAGGGTGAACACTGAAGCTTTCTTT
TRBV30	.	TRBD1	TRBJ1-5	CAWGTGSSNQPQHF	TGTGCCTGGGGGACAGGGAGTAGCAATCAGCCCCAGCATTTT
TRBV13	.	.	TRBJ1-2	CASSLKKVAKSDYGYTF	TGTGCCAGCAGCTTAAAAAAGGTGGCCAAATCGGACTATGGCTACACCTTC
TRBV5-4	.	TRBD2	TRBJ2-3	CASRKTGTSGKNTQYF	TGTGCCAGCAGAAAAACCGGGACTAGCGGTAAAAATACGCAGTATTTT
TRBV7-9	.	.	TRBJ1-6	CASSLSYNSPLHF	TGTGCCAGCAGCTTAAGTTATAATTCACCCCTCCACTTT
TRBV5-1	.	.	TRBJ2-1	CASSPLMSEVSYNEQFF	TGCGCCAGCAGCCCCCTAATGTCCGAAGTCTCCTACAATGAGCAGTTCTTC
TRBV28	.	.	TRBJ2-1	CASSNSDGNEQFF	TGTGCCAGCAGCAACTCGGACGGCAATGAGCAGTTCTTC
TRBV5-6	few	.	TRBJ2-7	CASSLRMRDGYSYEQYF	TGTGCCAGCAGCTTGAGGATGAGGGACGGATACTCCTACGAGCAGTACTTC
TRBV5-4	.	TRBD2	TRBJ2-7	CASSLWGGTEQYF	TGTGCCAGCAGCTTGTGGGGGGGGACCGAGCAGTACTTC
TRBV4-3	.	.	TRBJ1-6	CASSQYLGPLHF	TGCGCCAGCAGCCAGTACCTGGGGCCCCTCCACTTT
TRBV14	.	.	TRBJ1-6	CASSQDYQTVRPLHF	TGTGCCAGCAGCCAAGACTACCAGACAGTCAGACCCCTCCACTTT
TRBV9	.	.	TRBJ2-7	CASSDNSYEQYF	TGTGCCAGCAGCGACAACTCCTACGAGCAGTACTTC
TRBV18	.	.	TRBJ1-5	CASSPEQRAGPQHF	TGTGCCAGCTCACCAGAACAGAGAGCAGGGCCCCAGCATTTT
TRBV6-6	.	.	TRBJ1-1	CASSYSTSPREAFF	TGTGCCAGCAGTTACTCGACGTCCCCCAGGGAAGCTTTCTTT
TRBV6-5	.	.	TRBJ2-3	CASSYSGRPTDTQYF	TGTGCCAGCAGTTACTCAGGACGGCCCACAGATACGCAGTATTTT
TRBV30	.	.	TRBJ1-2	CAWSVAAINYGYTF	TGTGCCTGGAGTGTCGCAGCGATTAACTATGGCTACACCTTC
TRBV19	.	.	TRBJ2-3	CASSMGVTDTQYF	TGTGCCAGTAGTATGGGGGTCACAGATACGCAGTATTTT
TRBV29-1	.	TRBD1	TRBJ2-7	CSVEGTGYNEQYF	TGCAGCGTTGAAGGGACAGGGTATAACGAGCAGTACTTC
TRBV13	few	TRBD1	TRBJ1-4	CASSLVGGGNEKLFF	TGTGCCAGCAGCTTAGTAGGGGGCGGTAATGAAAAACTGTTTTTT
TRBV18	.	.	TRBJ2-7	CASSQISSGQENEQYF	.
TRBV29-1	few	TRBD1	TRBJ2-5	CSVQGAGETQYF	TGCAGCGTGCAGGGGGCGGGGGAGACCCAGTACTTC
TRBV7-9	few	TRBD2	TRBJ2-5	CASSSTSDGETQYF	TGTGCCAGCAGCTCGACTAGCGACGGAGAGACCCAGTACTTC
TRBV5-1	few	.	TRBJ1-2	CASSAGNKDGYTF	TGCGCCAGCAGCGCCGGGAATAAGGATGGCTACACCTTC